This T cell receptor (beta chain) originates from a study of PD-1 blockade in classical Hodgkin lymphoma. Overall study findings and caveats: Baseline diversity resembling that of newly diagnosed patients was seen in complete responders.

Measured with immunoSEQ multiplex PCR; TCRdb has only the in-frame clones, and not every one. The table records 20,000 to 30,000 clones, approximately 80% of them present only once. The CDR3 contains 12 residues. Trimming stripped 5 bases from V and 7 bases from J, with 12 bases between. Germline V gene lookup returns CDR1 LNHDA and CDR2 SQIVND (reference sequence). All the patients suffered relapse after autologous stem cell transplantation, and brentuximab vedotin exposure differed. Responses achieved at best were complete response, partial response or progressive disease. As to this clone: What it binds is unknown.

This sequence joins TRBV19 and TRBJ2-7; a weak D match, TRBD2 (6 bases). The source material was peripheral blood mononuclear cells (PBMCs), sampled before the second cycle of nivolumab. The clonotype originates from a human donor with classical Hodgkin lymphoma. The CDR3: CASSPTSQEQYF. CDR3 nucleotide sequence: TGTGCCAGTAGTCCTACTAGCCAGGAGCAGTACTTC.